The 28 T cell receptor beta chains reported below all come from one sample, sequenced in a study of tumor-infiltrating lymphocytes in primary liver carcinoma. In addition to blood RNA drawn from unsorted whole blood, germline DNA was extracted. Using a constant-region primer together with ProtoScript II reverse transcriptase, TCR beta cDNA was made from 500 ng of total RNA. Researchers made the TCR beta libraries by running three nested multiplex PCR rounds with slightly modified ARM-PCR. Each of the first two PCR rounds ran approximately 11 cycles with TRBV1-TRBV30 forward and C-beta reverse primers. One entry per CDR3 protein, called by TCRdb with MiXCR from the multiplex PCR reads. The sample shows under 200,000 distinct CDR3 sequences, about 65% of them seen only once. The sample comprised peripheral blood. Receptor source: a woman aged 60-75 years with primary liver carcinoma and hepatitis B virus infection.

With regard to this clonotype: Just one base apart from a much larger clone, this may be a read error. This chain links TRBV5-4 with TRBJ2-7, with D perhaps TRBD1 (5 bases). The V and J ends lost 4 bases and 5 bases respectively, with 16 bases between them. The CDR3 length is 14 residues. Germline V gene sequence: CDR1 SGHNT, CDR2 YYREEE (reference sequence). Here the CDR3 DNA reads TGTGCCAGCAGCAGGACATGGGGCGTTGACGAGCAGTACTTC. Protein product: CASSRTWGVDEQYF.

Notes on this clonotype: Here the CDR3 omits its conserved ending phenylalanine or tryptophan, so a read error is the likely source. No DNA is shown, since the ends of the CDR3 on it are uncertain; the CDR3 is the one TCRdb lists. The chain uses TRBV29-1 and TRBJ1-2. Termini included, the CDR3 measures 14 amino acids. Per the germline V gene, CDR1 is SQVTM and CDR2 is ANQGSEA. The CDR3 spells CSVDGSGQVYGYIS.

The chain has TRBV4-1 and TRBJ2-5; D is undetermined. With 1 base removed from V and 4 bases from J, the gap between germline ends came to 13 bases. The CDR3 contains 15 residues. Germline-derived CDR1 and CDR2 are MGHRA and YSYEKL. The CDR3 DNA reads TGCGCCAGCAGCCAAGCCACCACTAATGGAGAGACCCAGTACTTC. Its protein product is CASSQATTNGETQYF.

The chain links TRBV7-9 to TRBJ2-6; maybe TRBD1 (6 bases). V lost 10 bases, J lost 4 bases, and 17 bases lay in between. This CDR3 has 15 residues. The germline V gene encodes CDR1 SEHNR and CDR2 FQNEAQ (reference sequence). CDR3 loop: CANRQAGPGANVLTF. CDR3 bases: TGTGCCAACCGACAGGCAGGGCCCGGGGCCAACGTCCTGACTTTC.

This clonotype was seen just once. CDR3 in amino acids: CASCTLAGSYNEQFF. The CDR3 DNA is TGTGCCAGCTGCACGCTAGCGGGAAGTTACAATGAGCAGTTCTTC. The V and J genes are TRBV7-8 and TRBJ2-1; 9 bases agree with TRBD2. The CDR3 runs 15 residues. J was trimmed by 4 bases and V by 8 bases; bases with no gene match: 9. Germline CDR1 is SGHVS and CDR2 is FQNEAQ.

Worth noting for this clonotype: At one end the junction does not follow the germline gene, possibly because of a read error. The chain carries TRBV11-2 and TRBJ1-1; D is uncertain. Germline CDR1 reads SGHAT; CDR2 reads FQNNGV. This CDR3 comprises 16 residues. CDR3 in amino acids: CVSSLETQIMNTEAFF. In nucleotides, the CDR3 is TGTGTCAGCAGCTTAGAAACGCAGATAATGAACACTGAAGCTTTCTTT.

V usage is TRBV6-5 and J usage is TRBJ2-1, with unresolved D. The germline gives CDR1 MNHEY, CDR2 SVGAGI. This CDR3 comprises 15 residues. The V and J ends lost 4 bases and 7 bases respectively, with 17 bases between them. The CDR3 DNA is TGTGCCAGCAGTTCACCAGTGGCAGGAATGAATGAGCAGTTCTTC. It encodes CASSSPVAGMNEQFF.

The V and J genes are TRBV6-5 and TRBJ2-3; D may be TRBD1 or TRBD2 (5 bases each). Trimming shortened V by 2 bases and J by 2 bases, and 11 bases separated the two germline ends. The germline gives CDR1 MNHEY, CDR2 SVGAGI. There are 15 residues in the CDR3. Here the CDR3 reads CASSYGGEDTDTQYF. The CDR3 DNA is TGTGCCAGCAGTTACGGGGGTGAGGACACAGATACGCAGTATTTT.

About this clonotype itself: A single base separates this from a much larger clone, so it may be a read error. The chain links TRBV6-6 to TRBJ1-3, with D tentatively TRBD1 (5 bases). Looked up from germline, CDR1 is MNHNY and CDR2 is SVGAGI (reference sequence). The CDR3 runs to 15 residues. The CDR3 DNA is TGTGCCAGCTGTTATTTGGGGGGCTCTGGAAACACCATATATTTT. Translation: CASCYLGGSGNTIYF.

As concerns this clonotype: At one end, the junction sequence differs from germline, possibly due to a read error. The gene calls are TRBV28 and TRBJ2-1; D call uncertain. The CDR3 sequence is 14 residues long. The V gene's germline CDR1 is MDHEN and CDR2 SYDVKM. CDR3 in amino acids: CTSSSLGPYNEQFF. The DNA for the CDR3 is TGTACCAGCAGTTCTCTTGGACCTTACAATGAGCAGTTCTTC.

As to this clonotype: A much larger clone differs from this one at a single base, so this may be a read error. CDR3 residues: CGVKLGSEQYF. DNA of the CDR3: TGCGGCGTAAAGCTGGGAAGCGAGCAGTACTTC. This chain connects TRBV29-1 to TRBJ2-7; D ambiguous. The CDR3 is 11 residues long. The V gene's germline CDR1 is SQVTM and CDR2 ANQGSEA.

The sample holds many counts of this clonotype. This sequence joins TRBV10-3 and TRBJ2-7, with TRBD1 matching 7 bases. V shed 7 bases, J shed 4 bases, and the junction held 7 bases outside the gene matches. This CDR3 spans 13 amino acids. Germline lookup yields CDR1 ENHRY and CDR2 SYGVKD. The CDR3 here is CAIKRQGPYEQYF. Here the CDR3 DNA reads TGTGCCATCAAGAGACAGGGTCCATACGAGCAGTACTTC.

The rearrangement links TRBV11-2 to TRBJ2-7; D remains unclear. CDR1 is SGHAT, CDR2 FQNNGV, per germline. V gave up 4 bases and J gave up 7 bases, with 11 bases separating them. This CDR3 spans 12 amino acids. The CDR3 protein is CASSSRVGEQYF. The CDR3 DNA reads as TGTGCCAGCAGCTCAAGGGTTGGTGAGCAGTACTTC.

This clonotype appeared a few times. A much larger clone lies one base from this, so it may be a read error. This sequence joins TRBV12-3 or TRBV12-4 and TRBJ1-1; perhaps TRBD1 as D (6 bases). The CDR3 covers 14 residues. The CDR3 sequence: CTSSPAGGAGEAFF. The DNA for the CDR3 is TGTACCAGCAGTCCGGCGGGGGGGGCAGGGGAAGCTTTCTTT.

Concerning this clonotype: The germline gene is not matched at one end of the junction; a read error may be the cause. The V gene is TRBV11-2, the J gene TRBJ1-5; D uncertain. This CDR3 spans 13 amino acids. Germline V gene data show CDR1 as SGHAT and CDR2 as FQNNGV. CDR3 sequence reads: CAGSPGPSQPQHF. The CDR3 nucleotides read TGTGCCGGCAGTCCCGGGCCGAGTCAGCCCCAGCATTTT. Full variable domain (missing parts from reference TRBV11-2 and TRBJ1-5): EAGVAQSPRYKIIEKRQSVAFWCNPISGHATLYWYQQILGQGPKLLIQFQNNGVVDDSQLPKDRFSAERLKGVDSTLKIQPAKLEDSAVYLCAGSPGPSQPQHFGDGTRLSIL.

Comments on this clonotype: A much larger clone differs from this one at a single base, so this may be a read error. This chain joins TRBV5-8 and TRBJ1-5; D call uncertain. Germline V gene lookup returns CDR1 SGHTS and CDR2 YDEGEE. The CDR3 covers 18 residues. Between the trimmed V and J ends, which lost 4 bases and 0 bases, there was a span of 20 bases. CDR3 amino acids: CASSLWVAGYNSNQPQHF. The DNA of the CDR3 is TGTGCCAGCAGCCTCTGGGTGGCAGGTTATAATAGCAATCAGCCCCAGCATTTT.

As concerns this clonotype: An end of the junction does not agree with germline; a read error may underlie this. The rearrangement joins TRBV28 to TRBJ2-7, with D possibly matching TRBD2 (6 bases). The length of the CDR3 is 18 residues. Germline V CDR1 and CDR2: MDHEN, SYDVKM. The DNA of the CDR3 is TGTGCCAGCATCCCTATGGGATACCGACCGGAGGGTACCTACGGGCAGTACTTC. It codes for CASIPMGYRPEGTYGQYF.

In the case of this clonotype: A read error may produce the germline difference seen at one junction end. The chain couples TRBV11-2 to TRBJ2-2; possibly TRBD2 for D (6 bases). Germline CDR1 reads SGHAT; CDR2 reads FQNNGV. CDR3 length equals 17 residues. The CDR3 region has the DNA TGTGCAAGCAGAGGACTAACGGGAGTAATGAGGACCGGGGAGCTGTTTTTT. Amino acid sequence: CASRGLTGVMRTGELFF. Drawing the rest from reference TRBV11-2 and TRBJ2-2, the complete variable domain is EAGVAQSPRYKIIEKRQSVAFWCNPISGHATLYWYQQILGQGPKLLIQFQNNGVVDDSQLPKDRFSAERLKGVDSTLKIQPAKLEDSAVYLCASRGLTGVMRTGELFFGEGSRLTVL.

As for this clonotype: One junction end does not reproduce the germline sequence, and a read error may be involved. CDR3 loop: CASSIAGACTNTQYF. The DNA for the CDR3 is TGTGCCAGCAGTATCGCGGGCGCTTGCACAAATACGCAGTATTTT. This chain joins TRBV4-2 and TRBJ2-3; maybe TRBD2 (5 bases). The CDR3 consists of 15 residues. Germline CDR1 is LGHNA and CDR2 is YNFKEQ.

This clonotype was counted once. The chain joins TRBV6-5 to TRBJ2-7, with D possibly TRBD1 on 6 matching bases. CDR3 size: 14 residues. The V end lost 8 bases, the J end lost 7 bases, and 21 bases lay between the germline ends. The germline V gene encodes CDR1 MNHEY and CDR2 SVGAGI. CDR3 sequence reads: CASGFGGTPYEQYF. CDR3 bases: TGTGCCAGCGGCTTTGGTGGGACACCTTATGAGCAGTACTTC.

Concerning this clonotype: This may come from a read error, since a much larger clone is one base off. This sequence joins TRBV7-9 and TRBJ1-5; no definite D call. Germline lookup yields CDR1 SEHNR and CDR2 FQNEAQ (reference sequence). This CDR3 is built from 14 residues. The CDR3, as DNA: TGTGCCAGCAGCTTAGAGGGTGCCTATCAGTCCCAGCATTTT. Translation: CASSLEGAYQSQHF.

A remark on this clonotype: Lacking the conserved final phenylalanine or tryptophan, this CDR3 likely reflects a read error. The V gene is TRBV24-1, the J gene TRBJ2-3; D is unclear. CDR3 length: 14 residues. CDR1 and CDR2 (germline): KGHDR, SFDVKD. Trimming removed 3 bases from V and 4 bases from J, with 10 bases in between. The CDR3 is CATSDPSSPDTQYI. In nucleotides, the CDR3 is TGTGCCACCAGTGATCCCTCCTCGCCAGATACGCAGTATATT.

This clonotype was counted at least ten times. The chain has TRBV4-2 and TRBJ2-7; TRBD2 aligns across 14 bases. The germline V gene has CDR1 LGHNA and CDR2 YNFKEQ. The CDR3 is 15 amino acids. Trimming at V came to 4 bases and at J to 5 bases, leaving 4 bases not matched to a gene. Here the CDR3 reads CASSLGLAGANEQYF. The CDR3, as DNA: TGTGCCAGCAGCCTGGGACTAGCGGGAGCCAACGAGCAGTACTTC.

Points on this clonotype: Mismatch with germline at one junction end may stem from a read error. The genes are TRBV12-3 or TRBV12-4 and TRBJ2-2, with 7 bases fitting TRBD2. The CDR3 sequence is 13 residues long. Here the CDR3 DNA reads TGTGCCAGCAGTAGGCGGGGGACCGGGGACCTGTTTTTT. The encoded protein is CASSRRGTGDLFF.

This clonotype has at least ten counts. This rearrangement joins TRBV6-5 to TRBJ2-7; 7 bases map to TRBD1. This CDR3 has 13 residues. Germline V lookup: CDR1 MNHEY, CDR2 SVGAGI. After removal of 6 bases from V and 5 bases from J, the junction contained 7 bases not matched to a gene. This CDR3 is CASRVYRGNEQYF. For the CDR3, the DNA is TGTGCCAGCAGGGTCTACAGGGGAAACGAGCAGTACTTC.

The chain recombines TRBV5-1 with TRBJ2-3; D call uncertain. Germline loops: CDR1 SGHRS, CDR2 YFSETQ. The CDR3 runs to 14 residues. V was trimmed by 0 bases and J by 1 base, leaving 6 bases between them. CDR3: CASSLAGRTDTQYF. DNA of the CDR3: TGCGCCAGCAGCTTGGCCGGACGCACAGATACGCAGTATTTT.

Of note for this clonotype: At one of its ends the junction is not consistent with the germline gene, which may arise from a read error. The chain has TRBV11-2 and TRBJ1-4; 7 nucleotides line up with TRBD1. The length of the CDR3 is 15 residues. From germline, CDR1 is SGHAT and CDR2 FQNNGV. In nucleotides, the CDR3 is TGTGTCAGCAGAAAACACAGGGGAAGAAATGAAAAACTGTTTTTT. It specifies CVSRKHRGRNEKLFF.

The chain uses TRBV29-1 and TRBJ2-1; D might be TRBD2 (5 bases). The CDR3 runs to 13 residues. Between the trimmed V and J ends, which lost 7 bases and 11 bases, there was a span of 21 bases. The germline V gene has CDR1 SQVTM and CDR2 ANQGSEA. This CDR3 is CSALSGTNDKQFF. CDR3 sequence (DNA): TGCAGCGCTCTGAGCGGAACGAACGATAAGCAGTTCTTC.